The clone carrying this T cell receptor beta chain was counted at least ten times. Its antigen remains unidentified. Source material for PBMCs was more than 7.5 ml fresh peripheral blood. RNA transcripts yielded amplified TCR beta CDR3 regions. First-round RT-PCR targeting the TCR CDR3 was performed with the HTBI primer set. TCRdb reprocessed the multiplex PCR reads with MiXCR, giving one entry per CDR3 protein. In the table there are about 600,000 distinct CDR3 sequences, approximately 15% of which are singletons. This sample is part of a study of T cells in Graves' hyperthyroidism and ophthalmopathy. Study information: Peripheral blood samples were taken at initial diagnosis, prior to any treatment. Study observations and caveats: Researchers report that a 13 V-J model separated ophthalmopathy from stable hyperthyroidism.

The CDR3 runs 15 residues. Germline V gene lookup returns CDR1 SEHNR and CDR2 FQNEAQ (reference sequence). V lost 5 bases and J lost 0, with 14 bases in between. The specimen was blood. The V gene is TRBV7-9, the J gene TRBJ2-7; D is perhaps TRBD2 (6 bases). The clonotype comes from a woman between 18 and 29 years old with Graves' ophthalmopathy. CDR3 protein: CASSRRELSSYEQYF. The CDR3 nucleotides read TGTGCCAGCAGCCGCCGGGAGCTCAGCTCCTACGAGCAGTACTTC.